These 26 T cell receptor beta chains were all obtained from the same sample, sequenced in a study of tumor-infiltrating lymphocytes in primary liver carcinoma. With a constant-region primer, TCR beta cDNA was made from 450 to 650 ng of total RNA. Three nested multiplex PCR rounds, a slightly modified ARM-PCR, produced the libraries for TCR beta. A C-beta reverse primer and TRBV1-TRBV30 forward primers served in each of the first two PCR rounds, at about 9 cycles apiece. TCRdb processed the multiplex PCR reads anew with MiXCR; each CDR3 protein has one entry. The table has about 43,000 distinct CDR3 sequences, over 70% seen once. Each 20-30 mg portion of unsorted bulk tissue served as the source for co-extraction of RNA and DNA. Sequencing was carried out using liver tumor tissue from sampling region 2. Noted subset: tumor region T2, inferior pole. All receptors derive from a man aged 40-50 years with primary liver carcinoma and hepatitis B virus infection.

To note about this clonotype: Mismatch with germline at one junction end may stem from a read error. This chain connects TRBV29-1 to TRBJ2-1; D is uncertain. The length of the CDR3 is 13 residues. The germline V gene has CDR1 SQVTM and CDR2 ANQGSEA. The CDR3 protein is CSVADRTYIEQFF. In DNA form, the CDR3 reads TGCAGCGTTGCTGATAGGACCTACATTGAGCAGTTCTTC.

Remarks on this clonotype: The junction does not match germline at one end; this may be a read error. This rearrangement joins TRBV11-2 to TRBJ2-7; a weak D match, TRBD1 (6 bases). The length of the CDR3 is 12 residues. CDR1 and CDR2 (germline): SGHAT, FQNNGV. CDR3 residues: CASNPRGYEQYF. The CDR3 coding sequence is TGTGCTAGCAATCCCAGGGGCTACGAGCAATACTTC.

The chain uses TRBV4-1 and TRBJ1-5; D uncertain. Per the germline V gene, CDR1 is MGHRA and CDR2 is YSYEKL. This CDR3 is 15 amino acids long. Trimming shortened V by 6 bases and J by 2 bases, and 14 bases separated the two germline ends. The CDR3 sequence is CASSPVEKGNQPQHF. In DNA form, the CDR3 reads TGCGCCAGCAGTCCCGTAGAGAAGGGCAATCAGCCCCAGCATTTT.

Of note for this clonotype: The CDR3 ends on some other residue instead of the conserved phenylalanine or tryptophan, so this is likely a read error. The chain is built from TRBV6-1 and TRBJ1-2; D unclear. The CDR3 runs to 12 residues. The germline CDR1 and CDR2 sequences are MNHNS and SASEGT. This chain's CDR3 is CVSSAPLYDYTI. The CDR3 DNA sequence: TGTGTCAGCAGTGCCCCCCTATATGACTACACCATC.

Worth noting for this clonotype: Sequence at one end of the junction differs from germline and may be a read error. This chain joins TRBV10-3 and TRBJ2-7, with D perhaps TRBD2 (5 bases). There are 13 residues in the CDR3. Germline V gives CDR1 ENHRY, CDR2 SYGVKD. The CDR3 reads CVISGPGKHEQYF. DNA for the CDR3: TGCGTTATCAGTGGGCCGGGGAAGCACGAGCAGTACTTC.

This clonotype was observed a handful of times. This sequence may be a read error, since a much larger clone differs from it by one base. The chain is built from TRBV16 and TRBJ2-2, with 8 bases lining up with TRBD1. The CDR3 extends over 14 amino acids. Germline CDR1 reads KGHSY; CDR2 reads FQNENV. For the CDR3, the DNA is TGTGCCATCAGCCGTCTGACAGGGGTCGGGGAGCTGTTTTTT. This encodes CAISRLTGVGELFF. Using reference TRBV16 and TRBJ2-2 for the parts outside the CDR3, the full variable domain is GEEVAQTPKHLVRGEGQKAKLYCAPIKGHSYVFWYQQVLKNEFKFLISFQNENVFDETGMPKERFSAKCLPNSPCSLEIQATKLEDSAVYFCAISRLTGVGELFFGEGSRLTVL.

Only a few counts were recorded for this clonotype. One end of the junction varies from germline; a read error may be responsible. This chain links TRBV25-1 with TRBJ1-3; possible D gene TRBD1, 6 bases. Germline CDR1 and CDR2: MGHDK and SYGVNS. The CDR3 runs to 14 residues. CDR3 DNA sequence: TGTGCCAGCAGTAAACAGGGATCTGGAGACACCACATATTTT. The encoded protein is CASSKQGSGDTTYF.

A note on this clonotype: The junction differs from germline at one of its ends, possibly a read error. CDR3 DNA sequence: TGTGCCACCGGTGATGTGAGTAATTACGAGCAGTACTTC. Translating it yields CATGDVSNYEQYF. The rearrangement uses TRBV24-1 and TRBJ2-7; unclear D gene. The germline V gene encodes CDR1 KGHDR and CDR2 SFDVKD. The CDR3 contains 13 residues.

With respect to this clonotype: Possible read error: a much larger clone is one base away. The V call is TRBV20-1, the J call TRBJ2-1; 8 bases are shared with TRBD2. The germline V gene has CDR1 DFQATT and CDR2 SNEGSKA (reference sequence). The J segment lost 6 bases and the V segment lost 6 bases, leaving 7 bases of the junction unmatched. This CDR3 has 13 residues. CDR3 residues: CSAIAGTPNEQFF. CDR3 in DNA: TGCAGTGCGATAGCGGGAACTCCCAATGAGCAGTTCTTC.

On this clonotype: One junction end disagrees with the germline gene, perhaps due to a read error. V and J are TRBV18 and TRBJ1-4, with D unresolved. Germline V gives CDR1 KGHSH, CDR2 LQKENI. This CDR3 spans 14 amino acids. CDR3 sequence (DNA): TGTACCAGCTCACCGCCATCCCCTAATGAAAAACTGTTTTTT. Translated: CTSSPPSPNEKLFF.

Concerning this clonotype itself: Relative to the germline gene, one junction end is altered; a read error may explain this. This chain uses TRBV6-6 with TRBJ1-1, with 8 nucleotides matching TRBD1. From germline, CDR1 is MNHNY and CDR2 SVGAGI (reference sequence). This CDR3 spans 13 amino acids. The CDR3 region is CTSSTGGTSEAFF. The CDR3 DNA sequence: TGTACCAGTAGCACAGGGGGGACTAGTGAAGCTTTCTTT.

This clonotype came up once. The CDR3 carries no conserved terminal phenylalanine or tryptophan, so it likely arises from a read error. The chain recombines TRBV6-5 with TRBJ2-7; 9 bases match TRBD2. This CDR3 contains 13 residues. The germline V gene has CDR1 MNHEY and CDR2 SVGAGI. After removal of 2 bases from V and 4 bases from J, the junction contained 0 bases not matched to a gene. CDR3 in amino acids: CASSYGLAYEQYL. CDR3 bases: TGTGCCAGCAGTTACGGACTAGCGTACGAGCAGTACTTA.

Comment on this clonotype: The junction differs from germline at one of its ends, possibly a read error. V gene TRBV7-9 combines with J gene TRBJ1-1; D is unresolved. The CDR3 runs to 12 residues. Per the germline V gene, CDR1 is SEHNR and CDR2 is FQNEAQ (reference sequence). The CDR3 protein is CDSSLSETDAFF. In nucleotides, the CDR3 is TGTGACAGCAGCTTGAGCGAGACTGATGCTTTCTTT.

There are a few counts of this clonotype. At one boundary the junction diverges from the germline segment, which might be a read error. The CDR3 nucleotides read TGTGCCAGCAACTTAGATTTCAAGTTATACGAGCAGTACTTC. It translates to CASNLDFKLYEQYF. The chain has TRBV11-2 and TRBJ2-7; D remains ambiguous. Germline CDR1 reads SGHAT; CDR2 reads FQNNGV. The CDR3 has 14 residues.

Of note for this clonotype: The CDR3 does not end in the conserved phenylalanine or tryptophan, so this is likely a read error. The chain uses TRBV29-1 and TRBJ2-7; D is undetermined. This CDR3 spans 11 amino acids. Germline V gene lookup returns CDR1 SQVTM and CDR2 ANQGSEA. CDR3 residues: CGDSNVYEQYS. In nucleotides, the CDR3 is TGCGGCGACTCCAACGTCTACGAGCAGTACTCC.

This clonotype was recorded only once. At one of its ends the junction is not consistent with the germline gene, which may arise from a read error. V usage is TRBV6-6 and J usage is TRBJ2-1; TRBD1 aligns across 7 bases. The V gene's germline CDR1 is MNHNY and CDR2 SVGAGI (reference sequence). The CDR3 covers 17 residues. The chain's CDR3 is CASGYSVGQSIHNEQFF. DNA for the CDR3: TGTGCCAGCGGTTACTCGGTGGGACAGAGCATACATAATGAGCAGTTCTTC.

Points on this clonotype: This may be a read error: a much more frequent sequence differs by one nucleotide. CDR3 coding DNA: TGCGCCAGCAGCTTGGCGCAGGGTAACGAAAAACTGCTTTTT. Translated, it gives CASSLAQGNEKLLF. The chain recombines TRBV5-1 with TRBJ1-4, with a tentative D call TRBD1 (5 bases). The length of the CDR3 is 14 residues. CDR1 and CDR2 from the germline V gene are SGHRS and YFSETQ.

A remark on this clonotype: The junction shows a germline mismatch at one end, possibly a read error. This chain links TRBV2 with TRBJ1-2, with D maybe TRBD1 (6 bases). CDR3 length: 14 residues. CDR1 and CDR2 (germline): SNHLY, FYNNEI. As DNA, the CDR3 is TGTGCCAGCATCGGGCCTCGGGGGGCGGGGGGCTACGCCTTC. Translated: CASIGPRGAGGYAF.

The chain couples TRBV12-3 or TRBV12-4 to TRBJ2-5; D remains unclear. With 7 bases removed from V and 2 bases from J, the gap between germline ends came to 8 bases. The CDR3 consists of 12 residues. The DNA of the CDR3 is TGTGCCAGCATGAAGGAACAAGAGACCCAGTACTTC. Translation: CASMKEQETQYF.

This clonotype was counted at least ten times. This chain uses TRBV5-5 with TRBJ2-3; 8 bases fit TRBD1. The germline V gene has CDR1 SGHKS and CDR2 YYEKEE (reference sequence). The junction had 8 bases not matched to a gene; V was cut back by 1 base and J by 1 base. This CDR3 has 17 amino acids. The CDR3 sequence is CASSLLQGAVRTDTQYF. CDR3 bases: TGTGCCAGCAGCTTGCTTCAGGGGGCGGTACGCACAGATACGCAGTATTTT.

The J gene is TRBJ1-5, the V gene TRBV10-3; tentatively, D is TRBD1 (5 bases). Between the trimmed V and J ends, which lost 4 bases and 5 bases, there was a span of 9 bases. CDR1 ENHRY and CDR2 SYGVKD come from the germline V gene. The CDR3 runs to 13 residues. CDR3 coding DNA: TGTGCCATCAGTGTGTCGACAGATCAGCCCCAGCATTTT. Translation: CAISVSTDQPQHF.

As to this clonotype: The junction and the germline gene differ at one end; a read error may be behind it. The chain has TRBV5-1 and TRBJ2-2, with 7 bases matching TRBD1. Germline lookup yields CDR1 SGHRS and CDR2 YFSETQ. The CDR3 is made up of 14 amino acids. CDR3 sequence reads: CASSATGDTGELSF. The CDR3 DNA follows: TGCGCCAGCAGTGCTACAGGGGACACCGGGGAGCTGTCTTTT.

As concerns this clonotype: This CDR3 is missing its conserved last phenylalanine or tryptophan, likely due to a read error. CDR3 in DNA: TGTGCCAGCAGCCAAGAAGTAGGACTAGCGGGAAACACCCGGGAGCTGTTTATT. Protein product: CASSQEVGLAGNTRELFI. J is TRBJ2-2 and V is TRBV14, with 12 bases aligning to TRBD2. The germline CDR1 and CDR2 sequences are SGHDN and FVKESK. The CDR3 extends over 18 amino acids.

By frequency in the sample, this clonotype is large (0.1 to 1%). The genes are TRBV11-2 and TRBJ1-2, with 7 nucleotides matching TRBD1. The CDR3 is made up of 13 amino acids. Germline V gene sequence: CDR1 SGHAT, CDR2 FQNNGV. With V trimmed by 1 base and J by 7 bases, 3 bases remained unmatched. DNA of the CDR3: TGTGCCAGCAGCTTAGGACAGGGAAGTGGCTACACCTTC. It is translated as CASSLGQGSGYTF.

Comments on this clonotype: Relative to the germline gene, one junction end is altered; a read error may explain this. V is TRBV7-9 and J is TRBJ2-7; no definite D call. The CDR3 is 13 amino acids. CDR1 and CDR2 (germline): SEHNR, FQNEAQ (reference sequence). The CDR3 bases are TGTGCCAGCAGCTTAAGAGACGGGTACGACCAGTACTTC. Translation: CASSLRDGYDQYF.

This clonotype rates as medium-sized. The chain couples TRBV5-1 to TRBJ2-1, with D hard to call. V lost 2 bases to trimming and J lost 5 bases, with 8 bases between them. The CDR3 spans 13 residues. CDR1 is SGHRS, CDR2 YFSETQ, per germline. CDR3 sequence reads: CASSLGGDNEQFF. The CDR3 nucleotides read TGCGCCAGCAGCTTAGGTGGGGACAATGAGCAGTTCTTC.